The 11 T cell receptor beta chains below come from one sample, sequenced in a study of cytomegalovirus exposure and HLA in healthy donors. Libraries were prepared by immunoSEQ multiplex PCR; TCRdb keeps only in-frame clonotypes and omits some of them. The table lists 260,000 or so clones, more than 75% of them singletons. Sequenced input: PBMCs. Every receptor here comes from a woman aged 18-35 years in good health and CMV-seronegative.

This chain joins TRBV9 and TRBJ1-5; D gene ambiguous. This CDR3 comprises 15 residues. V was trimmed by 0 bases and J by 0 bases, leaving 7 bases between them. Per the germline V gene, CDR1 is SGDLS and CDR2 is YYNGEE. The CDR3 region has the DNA TGTGCCAGCAGCGTAGACTCCAATAGCAATCAGCCCCAGCATTTT. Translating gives CASSVDSNSNQPQHF.

In DNA form, the CDR3 reads TGTGCCAGCAGCCCCCGAGCGCCGAACACCGGGGAGCTGTTTTTT. Translating gives CASSPRAPNTGELFF. The chain combines TRBV7-9 with TRBJ2-2; D not resolved. Trimming shortened V by 5 bases and J by 0 bases, and 10 bases separated the two germline ends. The CDR3 is made up of 15 amino acids. The germline V gene has CDR1 SEHNR and CDR2 FQNEAQ (reference sequence).

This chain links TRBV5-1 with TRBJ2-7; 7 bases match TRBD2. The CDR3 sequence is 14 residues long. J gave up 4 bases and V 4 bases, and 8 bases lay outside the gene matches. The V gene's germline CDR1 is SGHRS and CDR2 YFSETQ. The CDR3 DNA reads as TGCGCCAGCAGCATAGGGAGGGCCAAATACGAGCAGTACTTC. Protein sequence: CASSIGRAKYEQYF.

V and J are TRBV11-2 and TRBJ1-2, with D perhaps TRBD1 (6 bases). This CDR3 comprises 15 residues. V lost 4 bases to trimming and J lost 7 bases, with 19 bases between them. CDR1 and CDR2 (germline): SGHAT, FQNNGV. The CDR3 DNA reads TGTGCCAGCAGCTCAGCCGGGGGGGGCTCTTCTGGCTACACCTTC. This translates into CASSSAGGGSSGYTF. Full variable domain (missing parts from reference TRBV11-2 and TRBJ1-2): EAGVAQSPRYKIIEKRQSVAFWCNPISGHATLYWYQQILGQGPKLLIQFQNNGVVDDSQLPKDRFSAERLKGVDSTLKIQPAKLEDSAVYLCASSSAGGGSSGYTFGSGTRLTVV.

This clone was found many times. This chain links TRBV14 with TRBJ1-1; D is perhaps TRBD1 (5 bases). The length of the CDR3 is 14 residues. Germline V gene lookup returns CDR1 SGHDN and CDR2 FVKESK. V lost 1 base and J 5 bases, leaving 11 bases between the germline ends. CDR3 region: CASSQVYGGTEAFF. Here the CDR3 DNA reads TGTGCCAGCAGCCAAGTCTATGGGGGGACTGAAGCTTTCTTT.

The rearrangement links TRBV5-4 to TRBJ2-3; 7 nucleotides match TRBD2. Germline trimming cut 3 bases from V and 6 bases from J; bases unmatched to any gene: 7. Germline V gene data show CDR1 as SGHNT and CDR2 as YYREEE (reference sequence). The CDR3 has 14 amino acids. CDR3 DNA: TGTGCCAGCAGCTCGAAGACTAGCTCTGATACGCAGTATTTT. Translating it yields CASSSKTSSDTQYF. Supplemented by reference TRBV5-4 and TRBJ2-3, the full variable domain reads ETGVTQSPTHLIKTRGQQVTLRCSSQSGHNTVSWYQQALGQGPQFIFQYYREEENGRGNFPPRFSGLQFPNYSSELNVNALELDDSALYLCASSSKTSSDTQYFGPGTRLTVL.

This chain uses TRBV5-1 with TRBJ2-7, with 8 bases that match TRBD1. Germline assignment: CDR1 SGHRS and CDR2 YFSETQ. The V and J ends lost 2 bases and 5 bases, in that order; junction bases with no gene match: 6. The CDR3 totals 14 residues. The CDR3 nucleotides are TGCGCCAGCAGCTTTGGGACAGGACGGGACGAGCAGTACTTC. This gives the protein CASSFGTGRDEQYF.

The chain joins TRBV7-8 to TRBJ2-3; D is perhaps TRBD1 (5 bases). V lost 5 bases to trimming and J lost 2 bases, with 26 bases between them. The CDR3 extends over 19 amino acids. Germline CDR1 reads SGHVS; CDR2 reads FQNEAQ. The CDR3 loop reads CASSLPSRGAHSITDTQYF. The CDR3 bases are TGTGCCAGCAGCCTCCCGTCCCGTGGGGCCCACTCTATCACAGATACGCAGTATTTT.

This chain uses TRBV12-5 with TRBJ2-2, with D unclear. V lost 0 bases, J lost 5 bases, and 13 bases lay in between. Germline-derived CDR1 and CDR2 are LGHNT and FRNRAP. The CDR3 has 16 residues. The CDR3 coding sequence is TGTGCTAGTGGTTTGGTACTGGGCCCGAGTACCGGGGAGCTGTTTTTT. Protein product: CASGLVLGPSTGELFF.

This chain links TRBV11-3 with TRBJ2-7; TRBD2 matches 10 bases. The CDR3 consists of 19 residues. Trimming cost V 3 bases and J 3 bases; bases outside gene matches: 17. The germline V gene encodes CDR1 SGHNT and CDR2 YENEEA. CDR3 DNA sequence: TGTGCCAGCAGCTTGGGAGCGGGAGGGCCGTCCAGACGGGGCTACGAGCAGTACTTC. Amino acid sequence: CASSLGAGGPSRRGYEQYF.

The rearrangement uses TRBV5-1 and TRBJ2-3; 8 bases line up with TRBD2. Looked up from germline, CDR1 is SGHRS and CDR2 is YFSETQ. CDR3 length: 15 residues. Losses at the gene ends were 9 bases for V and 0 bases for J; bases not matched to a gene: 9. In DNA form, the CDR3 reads TGCGCCACCCGGGAGGGTAGGGCTAGCACAGATACGCAGTATTTT. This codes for CATREGRASTDTQYF. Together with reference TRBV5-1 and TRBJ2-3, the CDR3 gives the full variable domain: KAGVTQTPRYLIKTRGQQVTLSCSPISGHRSVSWYQQTPGQGLQFLFEYFSETQRNKGNFPGRFSGRQFSNSRSEMNVSTLELGDSALYLCATREGRASTDTQYFGPGTRLTVL.